The next 5 T cell receptor beta chains were all read from a single sample in a study of CD8+CD57+ T cells in acquired aplastic anemia. TCR beta VDJ and CDR3 profiling used genomic DNA as template. TCRdb re-called the reads through MiXCR, storing one row per CDR3 protein. Of fewer than 70,000 distinct CDR3 sequences listed, almost 55% are singletons. What was sequenced was sorted CD4+, CD8+, or CD8+CD57+ T cells (not recorded which) from PBMCs. The receptors stem from a human donor in good health, serving as a control.

The V gene is TRBV29-1, the J gene TRBJ2-1, with 10 bases identical to TRBD2. Germline V gene lookup returns CDR1 SQVTM and CDR2 ANQGSEA. The CDR3 covers 14 residues. As DNA, the CDR3 is TGCAGTGCCAGTAGCGGGGGGCTGTGGAGTGAGCAGTTCTTC. Translated, it gives CSASSGGLWSEQFF.

V and J are TRBV2 and TRBJ1-6; tentative D call: TRBD1 (5 bases). Per germline, CDR1 SNHLY and CDR2 FYNNEI. CDR3 length: 12 residues. Trimming cost V 7 bases and J 9 bases, with 10 bases left between them. CDR3 coding DNA: TGTGCCAGCACGGGGGATACTTCACCCCTCCACTTT. The encoded protein is CASTGDTSPLHF.

V is TRBV24-1 and J is TRBJ2-1; TRBD1 aligns across 7 bases. J gave up 8 bases and V 3 bases, and 3 bases lay outside the gene matches. The CDR3 length is 13 residues. Germline loops: CDR1 KGHDR, CDR2 SFDVKD. This chain's CDR3 is CATSDDRDHEQFF. The CDR3, as DNA: TGTGCCACCAGTGATGACAGGGATCATGAGCAGTTCTTC.

Worth noting for this clonotype: One end of the junction fails to match germline, which may point to a read error. The chain joins TRBV24-1 to TRBJ2-3; D gene uncertain. CDR1 is KGHDR, CDR2 SFDVKD, per germline. This CDR3 comprises 14 residues. CDR3: CATSDLTGADRQYF. The DNA for the CDR3 is TGTGCCACCAGTGATTTAACGGGCGCAGATAGGCAGTATTTT.

This clonotype has a count of ten or more. V usage is TRBV27 and J usage is TRBJ1-5; no reliable D call. Trimming pared 3 bases from V and 0 bases from J, leaving 6 bases between. The CDR3 sequence is 14 residues long. The germline gives CDR1 MNHEY, CDR2 SMNVEV (reference sequence). The CDR3 is CASSFGGSNQPQHF. The CDR3 DNA reads TGTGCCAGCAGTTTTGGTGGTAGCAATCAGCCCCAGCATTTT.